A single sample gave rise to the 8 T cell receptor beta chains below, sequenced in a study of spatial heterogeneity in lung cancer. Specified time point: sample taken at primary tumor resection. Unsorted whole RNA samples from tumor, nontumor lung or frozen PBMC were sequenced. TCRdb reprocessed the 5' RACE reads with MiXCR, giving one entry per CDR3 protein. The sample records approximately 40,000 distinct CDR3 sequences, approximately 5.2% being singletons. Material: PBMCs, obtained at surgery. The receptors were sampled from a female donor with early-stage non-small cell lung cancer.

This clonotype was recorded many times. The CDR3, as DNA: TGCAGTGCTAGAGGCAGCGGGGGGGCCAAACACAATGAGCAGTTCTTC. It is translated as CSARGSGGAKHNEQFF. V gene TRBV20-1 combines with J gene TRBJ2-1; 10 nucleotides match TRBD2. There are 16 residues in the CDR3. J was trimmed by 5 bases and V by 1 base; bases with no gene match: 8. The germline CDR1 and CDR2 sequences are DFQATT and SNEGSKA (reference sequence).

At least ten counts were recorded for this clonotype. In DNA, the CDR3 is TGTGCCAGCACCTCAGCCACGGTTAGCACAGATACGCAGTATTTT. Amino acids: CASTSATVSTDTQYF. The genes are TRBV5-5 and TRBJ2-3, with D uncertain. This CDR3 spans 15 amino acids. Germline V CDR1 and CDR2: SGHKS, YYEKEE (reference sequence). The ends were cut back, 6 bases at V and 0 bases at J, with 14 bases in the middle.

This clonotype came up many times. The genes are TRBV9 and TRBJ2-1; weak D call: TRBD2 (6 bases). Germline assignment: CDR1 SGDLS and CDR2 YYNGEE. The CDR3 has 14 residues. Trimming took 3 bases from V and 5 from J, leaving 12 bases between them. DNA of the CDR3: TGTGCCAGCAGCGGGGGAGGATGGGACAATGAGCAGTTCTTC. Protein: CASSGGGWDNEQFF.

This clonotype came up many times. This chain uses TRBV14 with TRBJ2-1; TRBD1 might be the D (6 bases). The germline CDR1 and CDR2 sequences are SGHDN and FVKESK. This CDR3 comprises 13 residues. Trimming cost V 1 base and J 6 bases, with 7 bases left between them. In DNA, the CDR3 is TGTGCCAGCAGCCAAGCCAGGGGCAATGAGCAGTTCTTC. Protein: CASSQARGNEQFF.

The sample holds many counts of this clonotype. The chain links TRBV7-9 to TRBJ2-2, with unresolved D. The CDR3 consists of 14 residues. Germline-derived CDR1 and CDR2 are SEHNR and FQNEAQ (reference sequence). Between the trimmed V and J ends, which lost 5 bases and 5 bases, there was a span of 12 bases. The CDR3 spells CASSLMAETGELFF. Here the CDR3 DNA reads TGTGCCAGCAGCCTCATGGCTGAAACCGGGGAGCTGTTTTTT. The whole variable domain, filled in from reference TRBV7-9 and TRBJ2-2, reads DTGVSQNPRHKITKRGQNVTFRCDPISEHNRLYWYRQTLGQGPEFLTYFQNEAQLEKSRLLSDRFSAERPKGSFSTLEIQRTEQGDSAMYLCASSLMAETGELFFGEGSRLTVL.

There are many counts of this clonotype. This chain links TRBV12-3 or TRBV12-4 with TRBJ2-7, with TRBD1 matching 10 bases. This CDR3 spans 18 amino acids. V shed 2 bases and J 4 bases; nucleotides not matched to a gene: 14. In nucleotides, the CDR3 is TGTGCCAGCAGTTTACACCGGTTGGGAGGGACAGGGGCATACGAGCAGTACTTC. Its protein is CASSLHRLGGTGAYEQYF.

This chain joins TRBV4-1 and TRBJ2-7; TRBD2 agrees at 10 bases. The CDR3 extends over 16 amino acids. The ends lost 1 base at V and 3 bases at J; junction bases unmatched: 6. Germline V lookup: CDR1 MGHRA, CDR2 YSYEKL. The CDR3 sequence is CASSQGSTSGVYEQYF. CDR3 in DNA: TGCGCCAGCAGCCAAGGGAGTACTAGCGGGGTCTACGAGCAGTACTTC.

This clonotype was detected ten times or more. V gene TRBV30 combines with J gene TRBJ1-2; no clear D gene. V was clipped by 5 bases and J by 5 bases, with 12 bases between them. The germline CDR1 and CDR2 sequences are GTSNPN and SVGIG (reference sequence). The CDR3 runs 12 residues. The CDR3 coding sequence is TGTGCCTGGGGTTCCCAGGCGTATGGCTACACCTTC. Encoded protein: CAWGSQAYGYTF. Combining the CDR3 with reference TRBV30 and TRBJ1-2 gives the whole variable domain SQTIHQWPATLVQPVGSPLSLECTVEGTSNPNLYWYRQAAGRGLQLLFYSVGIGQISSEVPQNLSASRPQDRQFILSSKKLLLSDSGFYLCAWGSQAYGYTFGSGTRLTVV.